These T cell receptor beta chains were read from a single sample in a study of T cell changes during pregnancy in multiple sclerosis. The protocol was immunoSEQ multiplex PCR, while the TCRdb copy is restricted to in-frame clones and leaves out a portion. The sample yields some 71,000 clones, roughly 91% seen once. Material: CD4+ T cells from peripheral blood mononuclear cells, obtained in the third trimester of pregnancy. The receptor set was obtained from a female donor in good health, enrolled as a control in a pregnancy study. Each CDR3 is given with its conserved first and last residue. D genes are given only for firm matches. Where a row states a size, it is once, few, many or the class of an expanded clone; other rows omit it.

>.|TRBV7-2|TRBJ2-7|.
TGTGCCAGCAGCTCCCATAGCTCCTACGAGCAGTACTTC
CASSSHSSYEQYF
>.|TRBV30|TRBJ1-1|.
TGTGCCTGGTCAGGGGAATTGGGCACTGAAGCTTTCTTT
CAWSGELGTEAFF
>few|TRBV19|TRBJ1-1|TRBD1
TGTGCCAGTTCCGGGACAGTGAACACTGAAGCTTTCTTT
CASSGTVNTEAFF
>once|TRBV18|TRBJ2-2|.
TGTGCCAGCTCACCATCGGGGGGCCAAACCGGGGAGCTGTTTTTT
CASSPSGGQTGELFF
>.|TRBV7-6|TRBJ1-6|TRBD1
TGTGCCAGCAGCCTGGGACAGGGGGAGAGTTCACCCCTCCACTTT
CASSLGQGESSPLHF
>.|TRBV5-6|TRBJ2-7|.
TGTGCCAGCAGCTTACCGGGTCTGTCCTACGAGCAGTACTTC
CASSLPGLSYEQYF
>.|TRBV15|TRBJ2-1|.
TGTGCCACCAGCGGCCAGGGGGAGGCAGGCAATGAGCAGTTCTTC
CATSGQGEAGNEQFF
>.|TRBV6-4|TRBJ1-1|TRBD1
TGTGCCAGCAGTTATAGGAGGACAGGGGGATTGACTGAAGCTTTCTTT
CASSYRRTGGLTEAFF
>.|TRBV19|TRBJ2-6|.
TGTGCCAGTAGTATTTTGCGGAGCTCTGGGGCCAACGTCCTGACTTTC
CASSILRSSGANVLTF
>.|TRBV18|TRBJ2-1|.
TGTGCCAGCTCACAGAGCGGTAGCTCCTACAATGAGCAGTTCTTC
CASSQSGSSYNEQFF
>.|TRBV7-8|TRBJ2-7|TRBD2
TGTGCCAGCATACAGACTAGCGGGGGACCCTACGAGCAGTACTTC
CASIQTSGGPYEQYF
>once|TRBV13|TRBJ2-1|TRBD2
TGTGCCAGCAGTGCTAGCGGGGGGTCCGGAGGCGGGGAGCAGTTCTTC
CASSASGGSGGGEQFF
>.|TRBV30|TRBJ1-3|TRBD1
TGTGCCTGGAGTCCCACAGGGGCAGCTGGAAACACCATATATTTT
CAWSPTGAAGNTIYF
>.|TRBV20-1|TRBJ1-2|.
TGCAGTGCTTCCGGTGGAGAGGGCTACACCTTC
CSASGGEGYTF
>.|TRBV27|TRBJ1-5|TRBD1
TGTGCCAGCAGTTTAGGGACAGGGGGGAATCAGCCCCAGCATTTT
CASSLGTGGNQPQHF
>.|TRBV5-6|TRBJ1-1|.
TGTGCCAGCAGCTTTGGTACAGGGTTAAGGGACACTGAAGCTTTCTTT
CASSFGTGLRDTEAFF
>.|TRBV7-9|TRBJ2-7|.
TGTGCCAGCAGCTACCTACGGGACTTTTCCTTCCCGGTCTACGAGCAGTACTTC
CASSYLRDFSFPVYEQYF
>.|TRBV9|TRBJ2-1|TRBD2
TGTGCCAGCAGCGTGGGGACTAGCGGGGGATTCTATGAGCAGTTCTTC
CASSVGTSGGFYEQFF
>.|TRBV5-1|TRBJ2-1|TRBD2
TGCGCCAGCAGCTTGGGCGGGGGTTACAATGAGCAGTTCTTC
CASSLGGGYNEQFF
>.|TRBV5-1|TRBJ2-2|.
TGCGCCAGCAGGACGTTTAGCGATAACACCGGGGAGCTGTTTTTT
CASRTFSDNTGELFF
>once|TRBV5-8|TRBJ2-3|.
TGTGCCAGCAACTTCAGGTACACCACAGATACGCAGTATTTT
CASNFRYTTDTQYF
>.|TRBV7-2|TRBJ1-1|TRBD1
TGTGCCAGCAGCTTCGGGACAGAGGATCTCACTGAAGCTTTCTTT
CASSFGTEDLTEAFF
>.|TRBV4-3|TRBJ2-2|TRBD2
TGCGCCAGCAGCCAAGATCATGGGACTACGAACACCGGGGAGCTGTTTTTT
CASSQDHGTTNTGELFF
>once|TRBV6-1|TRBJ1-6|.
TGTGCCAGCAGTGCACGGACAGCCTATAATTCACCCCTCCACTTT
CASSARTAYNSPLHF
>few|TRBV2|TRBJ1-1|TRBD1
TGTGCCAGCACCAACAGGGGCGACACTGAAGCTTTCTTT
CASTNRGDTEAFF
>.|TRBV6-5|TRBJ1-1|.
TGTGCCAGCAGTTACTCTTTGGAGGGAATAGGAGCTTTCTTT
CASSYSLEGIGAFF
>.|TRBV12-5|TRBJ1-5|.
TGTGCTAGTGGTTTTCGGAATCAGCCCCAGCATTTT
CASGFRNQPQHF
>.|TRBV6-1|TRBJ1-2|.
TGTGCCAGCAGTGCGGACACCTCTAACTATGGCTACACCTTC
CASSADTSNYGYTF
>.|TRBV7-2|TRBJ1-5|.
TGTGCCAGCAGCTCTCACGCAGGGATGGGTCAGCCCCAGCATTTT
CASSSHAGMGQPQHF
>once|TRBV18|TRBJ1-2|.
TGTGCCAACAGCCAGGGACAAGACTATGGCTACACCTTC
CANSQGQDYGYTF
>.|TRBV19|TRBJ2-6|TRBD1
TGTGCCAGTACCTCGGGACAGGAAGTCTCTGGGGCCAACGTCCTGACTTTC
CASTSGQEVSGANVLTF
>.|TRBV4-3|TRBJ2-1|.
TGCGCCAGCAGCCGGCGGAGGGGCCTCTACAATGAGCAGTTCTTC
CASSRRRGLYNEQFF
>.|TRBV4-2|TRBJ2-3|.
TGTGCCAGCAGCCCGCGTGATGGTGCGGGGAGCACAGATACGCAGTATTTT
CASSPRDGAGSTDTQYF
>.|TRBV7-2|TRBJ1-2|.
TGTGCCAGCAGCTTAGTACTGGCAGGGTCTAACTATGGCTACACCTTC
CASSLVLAGSNYGYTF
>.|TRBV25-1|TRBJ2-5|.
TGTGCCAGCAACCCCCGAGGGGGGGAAGAGACCCAGTACTTC
CASNPRGGEETQYF
>.|TRBV2|TRBJ1-2|.
TGTGCCAGCAGTGCTGGCCCAGGGGTGGACTATGGCTACACCTTC
CASSAGPGVDYGYTF
>few|TRBV30|TRBJ1-1|.
TGTGCCTGGAGTGTACTATTGAGGGGACAAGGAGCTTTCTTT
CAWSVLLRGQGAFF
>.|TRBV30|TRBJ2-7|.
TGTGCCTGGAACGGGGGATCCTACGAGCAGTACTTC
CAWNGGSYEQYF
>.|TRBV29-1|TRBJ2-7|TRBD1
TGCAGCGTTGAAGGGGGACAGGGCTCCTACGAGCAGTACTTC
CSVEGGQGSYEQYF
>.|TRBV4-1|TRBJ1-1|.
TGCGCCAGCTTACCGACAGGATCTCCCCCCAACACTGAAGCTTTCTTT
CASLPTGSPPNTEAFF
>.|TRBV11-2|TRBJ1-2|.
TGTGCCAGCAGCTTAACAGATAACTATGGCTACACCTTC
CASSLTDNYGYTF
>.|TRBV7-9|TRBJ1-2|.
TGTGCCAGCAGGCGCCCCGGGGAATCCTATGGCTACACCTTC
CASRRPGESYGYTF
>.|TRBV7-7|TRBJ2-2|TRBD2
TGTGCTAGCAGCTTCGGTAGCGGGGGTCGGGGCGCCGGGGAGCTGTTTTTT
CASSFGSGGRGAGELFF
>.|TRBV4-2|TRBJ2-3|.
TGTGCCACCTCCCCGGCTACTAGTTCAGATACGCAGTATTTT
CATSPATSSDTQYF
>.|TRBV27|TRBJ2-3|TRBD1
TGTGCCAGCAGTAGCCCCTCCCGGACAGGGAGTAAAGATACGCAGTATTTT
CASSSPSRTGSKDTQYF
>.|TRBV19|TRBJ2-7|TRBD1
TGTGCCAGTAGTATCGGACAGGGGGCATGGGAGCAGTACTTC
CASSIGQGAWEQYF
>once|TRBV2|TRBJ1-2|TRBD1
TGTGCCAGCACCCTTGACAGGGGGCGCAACTATGGCTACACCTTC
CASTLDRGRNYGYTF
>.|TRBV7-9|TRBJ1-2|TRBD1
TGTGCCAGCAGCAGGGGACAGCATAACTATGGCTACACCTTC
CASSRGQHNYGYTF
>.|TRBV14|TRBJ1-2|.
TGTGCCAGCAGCCAAGCTAACTCAGGCTCCTATGGCTACACCTTC
CASSQANSGSYGYTF
>.|TRBV19|TRBJ2-6|.
TGTGCCAGTAGTCGGGGGCAGGGGGGCTCTGGGGCCAACGTCCTGACTTTC
CASSRGQGGSGANVLTF
>.|TRBV4-1|TRBJ1-4|TRBD1
TGCGCCAGCAGCCGACGGACAGGGGGCAATGGTGAAAAACTGTTTTTT
CASSRRTGGNGEKLFF
>.|TRBV7-2|TRBJ1-5|TRBD1
TGTGCCAGCAGCGATAGGAACAGGGGGCTCAATCAGCCCCAGCATTTT
CASSDRNRGLNQPQHF
>.|TRBV19|TRBJ1-3|.
TGTGCCAGCTCGATTGGGGGGTTTTCTGGAAACACCATATATTTT
CASSIGGFSGNTIYF
>.|TRBV5-1|TRBJ2-3|TRBD1
TGCGCCAGCAGCCTTGGCGGGACAGGGATTATTGATACGCAGTATTTT
CASSLGGTGIIDTQYF
>.|TRBV9|TRBJ1-4|TRBD1
TGTGCCAGCAGCTCAGTCCCGGGACAGGGGGTACATGAAAAACTGTTTTTT
CASSSVPGQGVHEKLFF
>.|TRBV2|TRBJ1-2|TRBD1
TGTGCCAGCAGAAGCCAGGGACAGGGTGGCGGCTACACCTTC
CASRSQGQGGGYTF
>.|TRBV19|TRBJ2-3|TRBD2
TGTGCCAGTAGGAGCGGGGGTGGTGAGACGCAGTATTTT
CASRSGGGETQYF